Below, one TCR beta chain is given with its context. This entry belongs to a study of cytomegalovirus exposure and HLA in healthy donors. TCRdb's table, derived via immunoSEQ multiplex PCR, lists solely in-frame clones and lacks some. Among 100,000 to 150,000 clones listed, 88% were seen once. The study drew the donors from its roughly 120-subject validation cohort, separate from the roughly 700-subject first cohort. CDR1 is SEHNR and CDR2 is FQNEAQ in the germline V gene (reference sequence). The V segment lost 4 bases and the J segment 7 bases; nucleotides outside the gene matches: 12. The CDR3 has 15 residues.

The specimen sequenced was PBMCs. The TCR sequence derives from a man aged 30 to 39 in good health and CMV-seronegative. J is TRBJ2-7 and V is TRBV7-9; 8 positions agree with TRBD1. In DNA, the CDR3 is TGTGCCAGCAGCTCTACCGGGACAGGATTCGGGGAGCAGTACTTC. It encodes CASSSTGTGFGEQYF.